The T cell receptor (beta chain) described here comes from a study of cytotoxic CD8 clonotypes in ibrutinib-treated CLL. Study-level background: Patient counts were 11 relapsed/refractory, roughly 15 treatment-naive and 17 to 18 IGHV unmutated.

Assay: immunoSEQ multiplex PCR; the TCRdb copy retains only in-frame clones and omits some. The profile shows 75,000 to 80,000 clones, 83% of them singletons. This CDR3 is 15 amino acids long. The V segment lost 3 bases and the J segment 1 base; nucleotides outside the gene matches: 0. Looked up from germline, CDR1 is ENHRY and CDR2 is SYGVKD. The rearrangement links TRBV10-3 to TRBJ2-6; 7 positions match TRBD1. This TCR derives from a human donor with chronic lymphocytic leukemia. Sequenced material: PBMCs, taken after 24 months of ibrutinib treatment. This CDR3 reads CAISEQGSGANVLTF. Written as DNA, the CDR3 is TGTGCCATCAGTGAACAGGGGTCTGGGGCCAACGTCCTGACTTTC.